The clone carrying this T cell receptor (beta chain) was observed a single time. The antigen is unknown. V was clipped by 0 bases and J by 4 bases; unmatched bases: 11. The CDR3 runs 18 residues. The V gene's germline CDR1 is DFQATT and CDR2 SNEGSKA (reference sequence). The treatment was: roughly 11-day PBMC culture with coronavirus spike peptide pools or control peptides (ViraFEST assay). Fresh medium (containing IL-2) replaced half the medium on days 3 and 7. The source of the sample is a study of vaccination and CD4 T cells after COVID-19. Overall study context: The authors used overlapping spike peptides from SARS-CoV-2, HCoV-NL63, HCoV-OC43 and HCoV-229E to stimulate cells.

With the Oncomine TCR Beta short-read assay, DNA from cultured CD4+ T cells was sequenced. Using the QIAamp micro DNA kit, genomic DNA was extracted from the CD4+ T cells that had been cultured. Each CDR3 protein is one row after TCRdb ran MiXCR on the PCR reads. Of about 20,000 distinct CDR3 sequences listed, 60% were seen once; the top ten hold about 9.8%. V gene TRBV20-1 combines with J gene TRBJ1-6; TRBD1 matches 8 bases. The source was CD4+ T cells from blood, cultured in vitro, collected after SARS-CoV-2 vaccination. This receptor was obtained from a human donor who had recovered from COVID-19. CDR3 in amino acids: CSARDPTGGRRYNSPLHF. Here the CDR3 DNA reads TGCAGTGCTAGAGATCCCACAGGGGGAAGGAGATATAATTCACCCCTCCACTTT.